This is a list of T cell receptor beta chains from one sample in a study of cytomegalovirus exposure and HLA in healthy donors. Only in-frame clones appear in the TCRdb table, and some are missing; sequencing was by immunoSEQ multiplex PCR. The profile shows around 100,000 clones, over 60% of them singletons. Material for sequencing was PBMCs. These receptors were taken from a man aged 30-40 years in good health and CMV-seropositive. The CDR3 runs from the conserved cysteine through the conserved F or W. Each record gives: CDR3 protein, CDR3 DNA, D gene, J gene, V gene, clone size. The D gene is left open where the match is weak. Not all rows give a size; the values are once, few, many and, for expanded clones, a class.

CDR3aa: CASVAGVNTEAFF; CDR3nt: TGTGCCAGCGTGGCAGGGGTTAACACTGAAGCTTTCTTT; d_gene: .; j_gene: TRBJ1-1; v_gene: TRBV19; abundance: .
CDR3aa: CASSVVGQNTDTQYF; CDR3nt: TGTGCCAGCAGCGTAGTGGGACAGAACACAGATACGCAGTATTTT; d_gene: TRBD1; j_gene: TRBJ2-3; v_gene: TRBV9; abundance: .
CDR3aa: CASSWGTGGGYSNQPQHF; CDR3nt: TGTGCCAGCAGCTGGGGGACAGGGGGAGGTTATAGCAATCAGCCCCAGCATTTT; d_gene: TRBD1; j_gene: TRBJ1-5; v_gene: TRBV11-3; abundance: .
CDR3aa: CASSVGTSGPTIDEQFF; CDR3nt: TGTGCCAGCAGCGTTGGGACTAGCGGACCTACTATCGATGAGCAGTTCTTC; d_gene: TRBD2; j_gene: TRBJ2-1; v_gene: TRBV9; abundance: few
CDR3aa: CAWSDQAGGYEQYF; CDR3nt: TGTGCCTGGAGTGATCAGGCAGGGGGCTACGAGCAGTACTTC; d_gene: TRBD1; j_gene: TRBJ2-7; v_gene: TRBV30; abundance: .
CDR3aa: CASSYQGKETQYF; CDR3nt: TGTGCCAGTAGTTACCAGGGAAAAGAGACCCAGTACTTC; d_gene: .; j_gene: TRBJ2-5; v_gene: TRBV19; abundance: .
CDR3aa: CASSNIAGAGTDTQYF; CDR3nt: TGCGCCAGCAGCAATATAGCGGGGGCCGGCACAGATACGCAGTATTTT; d_gene: TRBD2; j_gene: TRBJ2-3; v_gene: TRBV5-1; abundance: .
CDR3aa: CASSGRTSGGWDEQFF; CDR3nt: TGCGCCAGCAGCGGCCGGACTAGCGGGGGGTGGGATGAGCAGTTCTTC; d_gene: TRBD2; j_gene: TRBJ2-1; v_gene: TRBV5-1; abundance: .
CDR3aa: CASERGGARTDTQYF; CDR3nt: TGTGCTAGTGAGCGGGGGGGGGCGCGGACAGATACGCAGTATTTT; d_gene: TRBD2; j_gene: TRBJ2-3; v_gene: TRBV12-5; abundance: .
CDR3aa: CASSQDTGGVYGYTF; CDR3nt: TGCGCCAGCAGCCAAGATACAGGGGGCGTCTATGGCTACACCTTC; d_gene: TRBD1; j_gene: TRBJ1-2; v_gene: TRBV4-3; abundance: once
CDR3aa: CASREQGGTEAFF; CDR3nt: TGTGCCAGCAGGGAACAGGGGGGTACTGAAGCTTTCTTT; d_gene: TRBD1; j_gene: TRBJ1-1; v_gene: TRBV2; abundance: .
CDR3aa: CASSLEWGGRGTEAFF; CDR3nt: TGTGCCAGCAGCTTAGAATGGGGGGGCCGGGGCACTGAAGCTTTCTTT; d_gene: .; j_gene: TRBJ1-1; v_gene: TRBV7-9; abundance: .
CDR3aa: CAWSPGDQQPQHF; CDR3nt: TGTGCCTGGTCACCGGGAGACCAACAGCCCCAGCATTTT; d_gene: .; j_gene: TRBJ1-5; v_gene: TRBV30; abundance: .
CDR3aa: CASPTRNRYEQYF; CDR3nt: TGTGCCAGCCCCACACGGAACAGGTACGAGCAGTACTTC; d_gene: .; j_gene: TRBJ2-7; v_gene: TRBV7-9; abundance: few
CDR3aa: CASSDVPQGNTDTQYF; CDR3nt: TGCGCCAGCAGTGATGTCCCCCAGGGAAACACAGATACGCAGTATTTT; d_gene: .; j_gene: TRBJ2-3; v_gene: TRBV10-1; abundance: .
CDR3aa: CASSDGTRRIETQYF; CDR3nt: TGTGCCAGCAGCGACGGGACTAGGAGGATCGAGACCCAGTACTTC; d_gene: TRBD2; j_gene: TRBJ2-5; v_gene: TRBV7-2; abundance: .
CDR3aa: CAWKGTSGGKTQYF; CDR3nt: TGTGCCTGGAAAGGGACTAGCGGGGGAAAGACCCAGTACTTC; d_gene: TRBD2; j_gene: TRBJ2-5; v_gene: TRBV30; abundance: .
CDR3aa: CASSRDRRDLGDGYTF; CDR3nt: TGTGCCAGCTCACGAGATAGGAGGGACCTTGGTGATGGCTACACCTTC; d_gene: .; j_gene: TRBJ1-2; v_gene: TRBV18; abundance: .
CDR3aa: CASSLWGRGDVCQYF; CDR3nt: TGTGCCAGCAGTTTATGGGGGAGGGGGGACGTCTGTCAGTACTTC; d_gene: .; j_gene: TRBJ2-7; v_gene: TRBV28; abundance: .
CDR3aa: CASSLEGLREADTQYF; CDR3nt: TGTGCCAGCAGCTTGGAGGGCCTTCGAGAGGCAGATACGCAGTATTTT; d_gene: .; j_gene: TRBJ2-3; v_gene: TRBV11-2; abundance: .
CDR3aa: CASSGTTSYEQYF; CDR3nt: TGTGCCAGCAGCGGGACTACCTCCTACGAGCAGTACTTC; d_gene: TRBD2; j_gene: TRBJ2-7; v_gene: TRBV11-1; abundance: .
CDR3aa: CASSRGGGAGNQPQHF; CDR3nt: TGTGCCAGCTCCCGAGGAGGGGGCGCGGGCAATCAGCCCCAGCATTTT; d_gene: TRBD1; j_gene: TRBJ1-5; v_gene: TRBV18; abundance: .
CDR3aa: CASSHKQGAGDTQYF; CDR3nt: TGTGCCAGCAGCCACAAACAGGGGGCTGGAGATACGCAGTATTTT; d_gene: TRBD1; j_gene: TRBJ2-3; v_gene: TRBV7-9; abundance: .
CDR3aa: CASSFMNTEAFF; CDR3nt: TGTGCCAGCAGCTTCATGAACACTGAAGCTTTCTTT; d_gene: .; j_gene: TRBJ1-1; v_gene: TRBV7-9; abundance: .
CDR3aa: CASSPSLAGAGNTIYF; CDR3nt: TGTGCCAGCTCACCTTCCCTAGCGGGAGCTGGAAACACCATATATTTT; d_gene: .; j_gene: TRBJ1-3; v_gene: TRBV18; abundance: .
CDR3aa: CASSQAGQGLWGGPQYF; CDR3nt: TGCGCCAGCAGCCAAGCGGGACAGGGGCTTTGGGGGGGGCCCCAGTACTTC; d_gene: TRBD1; j_gene: TRBJ2-5; v_gene: TRBV4-1; abundance: .